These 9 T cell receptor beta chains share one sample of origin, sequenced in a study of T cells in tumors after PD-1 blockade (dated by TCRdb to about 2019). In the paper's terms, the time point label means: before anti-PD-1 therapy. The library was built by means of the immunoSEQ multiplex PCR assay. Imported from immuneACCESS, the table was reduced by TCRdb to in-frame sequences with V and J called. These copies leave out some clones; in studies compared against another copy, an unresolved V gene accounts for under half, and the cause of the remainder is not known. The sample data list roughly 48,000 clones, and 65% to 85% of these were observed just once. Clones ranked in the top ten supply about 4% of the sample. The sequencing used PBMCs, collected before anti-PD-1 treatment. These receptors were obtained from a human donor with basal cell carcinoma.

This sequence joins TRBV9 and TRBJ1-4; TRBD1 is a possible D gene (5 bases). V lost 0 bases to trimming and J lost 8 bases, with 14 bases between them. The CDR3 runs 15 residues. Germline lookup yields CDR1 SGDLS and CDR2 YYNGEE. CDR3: CASSVEGEAREKLFF. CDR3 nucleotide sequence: TGTGCCAGCAGCGTAGAAGGGGAGGCGCGGGAAAAACTGTTTTTT.

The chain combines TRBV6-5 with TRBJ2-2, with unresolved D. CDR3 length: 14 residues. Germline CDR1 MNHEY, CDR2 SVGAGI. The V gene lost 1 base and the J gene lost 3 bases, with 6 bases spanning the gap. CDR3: CASSYWVHTGELFF. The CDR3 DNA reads TGTGCCAGCAGTTACTGGGTACACACCGGGGAGCTGTTTTTT.

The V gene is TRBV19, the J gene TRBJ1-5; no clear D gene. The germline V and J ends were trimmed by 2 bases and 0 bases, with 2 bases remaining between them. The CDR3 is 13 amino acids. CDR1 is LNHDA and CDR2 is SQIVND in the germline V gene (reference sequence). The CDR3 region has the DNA TGTGCCAGTAGTATAAGTAGCAATCAGCCCCAGCATTTT. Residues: CASSISSNQPQHF. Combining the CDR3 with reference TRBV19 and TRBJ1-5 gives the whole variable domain DGGITQSPKYLFRKEGQNVTLSCEQNLNHDAMYWYRQDPGQGLRLIYYSQIVNDFQKGDIAEGYSVSREKKESFPLTVTSAQKNPTAFYLCASSISSNQPQHFGDGTRLSIL.

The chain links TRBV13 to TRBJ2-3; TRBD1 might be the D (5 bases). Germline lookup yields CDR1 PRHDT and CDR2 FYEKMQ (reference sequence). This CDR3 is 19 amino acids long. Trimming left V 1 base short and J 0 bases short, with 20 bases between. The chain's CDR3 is CASSLVGAWLGNSTDTQYF. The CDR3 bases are TGTGCCAGCAGCTTAGTAGGGGCCTGGTTGGGGAATAGCACAGATACGCAGTATTTT.

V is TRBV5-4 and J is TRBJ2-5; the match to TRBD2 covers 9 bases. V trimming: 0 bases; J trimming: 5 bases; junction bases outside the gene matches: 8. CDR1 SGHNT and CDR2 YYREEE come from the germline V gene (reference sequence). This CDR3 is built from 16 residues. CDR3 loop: CASSLGISGGGETQYF. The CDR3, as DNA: TGTGCCAGCAGCTTGGGTATTAGCGGGGGTGGGGAGACCCAGTACTTC.

The CDR3 sequence: CASSSTGGNYGYTF. The CDR3 DNA reads TGTGCCAGCAGTTCTACAGGGGGGAACTATGGCTACACCTTC. The chain uses TRBV6-5 and TRBJ1-2, with TRBD1 matching over 8 bases. Germline lookup yields CDR1 MNHEY and CDR2 SVGAGI. V shed 4 bases, J shed 2 bases, and the junction held 3 bases outside the gene matches. CDR3 length: 14 amino acids.

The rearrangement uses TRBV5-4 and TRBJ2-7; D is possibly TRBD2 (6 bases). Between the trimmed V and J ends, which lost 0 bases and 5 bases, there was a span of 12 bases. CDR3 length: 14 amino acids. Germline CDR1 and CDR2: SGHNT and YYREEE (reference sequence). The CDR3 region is CASSLAGGRDEQYF. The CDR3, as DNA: TGTGCCAGCAGCTTGGCCGGGGGAAGGGACGAGCAGTACTTC.

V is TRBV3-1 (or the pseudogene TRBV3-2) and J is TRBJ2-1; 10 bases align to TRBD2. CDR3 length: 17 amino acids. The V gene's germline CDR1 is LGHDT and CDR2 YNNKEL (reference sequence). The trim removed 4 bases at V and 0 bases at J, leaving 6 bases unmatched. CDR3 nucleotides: TGTGCCAGCAGCCTAGCGGGGGGCTCGAGCTCCTACAATGAGCAGTTCTTC. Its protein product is CASSLAGGSSSYNEQFF.

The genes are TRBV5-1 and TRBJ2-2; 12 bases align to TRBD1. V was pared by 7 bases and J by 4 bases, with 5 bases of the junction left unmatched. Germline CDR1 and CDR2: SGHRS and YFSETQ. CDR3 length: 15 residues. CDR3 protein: CASGGQGASTGELFF. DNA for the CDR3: TGCGCCAGCGGGGGACAGGGGGCTTCCACCGGGGAGCTGTTTTTT.